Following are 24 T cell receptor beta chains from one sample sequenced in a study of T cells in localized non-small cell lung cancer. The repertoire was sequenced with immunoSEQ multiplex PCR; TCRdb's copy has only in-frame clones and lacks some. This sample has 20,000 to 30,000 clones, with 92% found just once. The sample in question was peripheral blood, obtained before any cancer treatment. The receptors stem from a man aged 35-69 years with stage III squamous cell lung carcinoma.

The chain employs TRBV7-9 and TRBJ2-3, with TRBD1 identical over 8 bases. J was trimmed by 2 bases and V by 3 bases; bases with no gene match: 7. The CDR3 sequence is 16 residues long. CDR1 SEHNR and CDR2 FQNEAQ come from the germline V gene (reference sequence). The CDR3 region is CASSFLQGEPTDTQYF. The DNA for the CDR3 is TGTGCCAGCAGCTTTTTACAGGGGGAACCCACAGATACGCAGTATTTT.

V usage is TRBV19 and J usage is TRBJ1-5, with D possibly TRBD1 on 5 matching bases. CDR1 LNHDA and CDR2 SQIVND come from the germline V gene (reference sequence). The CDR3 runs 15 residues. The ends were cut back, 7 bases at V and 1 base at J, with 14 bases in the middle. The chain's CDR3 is CASTFQRGSNQPQHF. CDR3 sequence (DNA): TGTGCCAGTACCTTTCAGAGGGGCAGCAATCAGCCCCAGCATTTT.

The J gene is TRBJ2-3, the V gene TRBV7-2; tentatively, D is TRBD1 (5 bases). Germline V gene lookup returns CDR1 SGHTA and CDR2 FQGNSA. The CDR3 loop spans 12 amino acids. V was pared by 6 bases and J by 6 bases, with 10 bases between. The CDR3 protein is CASRKGSDTQYF. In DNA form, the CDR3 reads TGTGCCAGCAGAAAGGGGTCCGATACGCAGTATTTT. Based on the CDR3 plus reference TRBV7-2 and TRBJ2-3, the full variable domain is GAGVSQSPSNKVTEKGKDVELRCDPISGHTALYWYRQSLGQGLEFLIYFQGNSAPDKSGLPSDRFSAERTGGSVSTLTIQRTQQEDSAVYLCASRKGSDTQYFGPGTRLTVL.

CDR3: CASRDSLYEQYF. CDR3 sequence (DNA): TGTGCCAGCAGGGACAGCCTCTACGAGCAGTACTTC. The J gene is TRBJ2-7, the V gene TRBV28, with D maybe TRBD1 (6 bases). The CDR3 is 12 residues long. V was cut by 6 bases and J by 3 bases, with 9 bases left in between. Germline V gene data show CDR1 as MDHEN and CDR2 as SYDVKM.

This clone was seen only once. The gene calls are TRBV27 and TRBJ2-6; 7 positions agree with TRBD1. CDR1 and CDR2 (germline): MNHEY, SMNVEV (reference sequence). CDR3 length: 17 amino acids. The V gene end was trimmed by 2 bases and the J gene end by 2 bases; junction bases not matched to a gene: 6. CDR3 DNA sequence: TGTGCCAGCAGTTTACGCGCCGACAGGGCTGGGGCCAACGTCCTGACTTTC. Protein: CASSLRADRAGANVLTF.

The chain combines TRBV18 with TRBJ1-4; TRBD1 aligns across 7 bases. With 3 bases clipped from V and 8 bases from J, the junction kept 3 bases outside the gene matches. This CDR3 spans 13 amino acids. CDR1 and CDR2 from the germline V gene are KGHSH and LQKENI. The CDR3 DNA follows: TGTGCCAGCTCACCGGGACAGAACGAAAAACTGTTTTTT. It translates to CASSPGQNEKLFF.

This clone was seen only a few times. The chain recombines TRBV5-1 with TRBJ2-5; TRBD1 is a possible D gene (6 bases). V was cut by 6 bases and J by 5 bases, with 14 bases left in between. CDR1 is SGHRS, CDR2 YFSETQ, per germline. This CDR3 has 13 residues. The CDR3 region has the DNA TGCGCCAGCAATTCAGGGGCACGGGAGACCCAGTACTTC. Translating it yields CASNSGARETQYF. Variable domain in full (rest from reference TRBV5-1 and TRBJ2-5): KAGVTQTPRYLIKTRGQQVTLSCSPISGHRSVSWYQQTPGQGLQFLFEYFSETQRNKGNFPGRFSGRQFSNSRSEMNVSTLELGDSALYLCASNSGARETQYFGPGTRLLVL.

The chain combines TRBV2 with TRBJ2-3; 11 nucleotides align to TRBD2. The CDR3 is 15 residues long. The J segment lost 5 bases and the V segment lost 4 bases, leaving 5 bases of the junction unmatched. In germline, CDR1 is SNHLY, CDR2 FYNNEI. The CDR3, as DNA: TGTGCCAGCAGTGGGCTAGCGGGAGGTAAAGATACGCAGTATTTT. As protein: CASSGLAGGKDTQYF.

DNA for the CDR3: TGTGCCTGGACGCGTGGAAACACCGGGGAGCTGTTTTTT. Amino acid sequence: CAWTRGNTGELFF. The V call is TRBV30, the J call TRBJ2-2; D is unresolved. The CDR3 sequence is 13 residues long. V was trimmed by 4 bases and J by 2 bases, leaving 8 bases between them. Germline CDR1 is GTSNPN and CDR2 is SVGIG (reference sequence).

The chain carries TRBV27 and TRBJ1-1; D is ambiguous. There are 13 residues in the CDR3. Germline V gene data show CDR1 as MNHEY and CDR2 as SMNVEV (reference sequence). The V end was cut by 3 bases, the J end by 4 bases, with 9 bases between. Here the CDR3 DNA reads TGTGCCAGCAGTTTGCGGGTGGGCACTGAAGCTTTCTTT. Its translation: CASSLRVGTEAFF.

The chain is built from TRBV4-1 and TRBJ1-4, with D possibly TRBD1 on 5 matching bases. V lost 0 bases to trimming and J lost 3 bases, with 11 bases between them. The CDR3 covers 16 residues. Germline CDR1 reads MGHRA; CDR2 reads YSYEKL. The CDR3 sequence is CASSQDPGVANEKLFF. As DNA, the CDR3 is TGCGCCAGCAGCCAAGATCCGGGGGTTGCTAATGAAAAACTGTTTTTT.

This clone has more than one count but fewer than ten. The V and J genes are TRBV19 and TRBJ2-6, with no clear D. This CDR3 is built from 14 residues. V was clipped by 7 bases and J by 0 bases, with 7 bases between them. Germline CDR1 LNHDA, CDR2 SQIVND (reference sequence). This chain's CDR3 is CASIGFSGANVLTF. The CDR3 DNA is TGTGCCAGTATAGGATTCTCTGGGGCCAACGTCCTGACTTTC.

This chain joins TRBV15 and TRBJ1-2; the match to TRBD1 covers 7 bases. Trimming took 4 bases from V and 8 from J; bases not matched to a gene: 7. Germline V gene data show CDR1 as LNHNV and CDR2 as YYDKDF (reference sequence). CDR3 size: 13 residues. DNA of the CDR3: TGTGCCACCAGCATAGACAGGGTGGGGGGCTACACCTTC. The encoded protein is CATSIDRVGGYTF.

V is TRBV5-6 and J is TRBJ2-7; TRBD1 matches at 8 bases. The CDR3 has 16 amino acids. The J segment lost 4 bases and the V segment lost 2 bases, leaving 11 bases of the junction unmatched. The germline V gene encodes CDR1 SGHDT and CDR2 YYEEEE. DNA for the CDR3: TGTGCCAGCAGCTTATCGCAGGGGGCTTTACGGTACGAGCAGTACTTC. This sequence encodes CASSLSQGALRYEQYF.

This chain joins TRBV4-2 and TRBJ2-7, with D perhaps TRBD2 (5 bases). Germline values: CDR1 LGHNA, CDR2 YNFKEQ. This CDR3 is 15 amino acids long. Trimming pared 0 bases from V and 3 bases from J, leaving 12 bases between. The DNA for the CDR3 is TGTGCCAGCAGCCAAGATTTAGCGAGAAGCTACGAGCAGTACTTC. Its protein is CASSQDLARSYEQYF.

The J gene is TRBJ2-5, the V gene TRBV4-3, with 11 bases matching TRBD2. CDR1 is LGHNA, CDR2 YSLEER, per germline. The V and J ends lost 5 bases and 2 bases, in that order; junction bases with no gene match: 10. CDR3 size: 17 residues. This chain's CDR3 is CASSALAGAALQETQYF. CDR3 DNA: TGCGCCAGCAGCGCACTAGCGGGGGCTGCTTTACAAGAGACCCAGTACTTC.

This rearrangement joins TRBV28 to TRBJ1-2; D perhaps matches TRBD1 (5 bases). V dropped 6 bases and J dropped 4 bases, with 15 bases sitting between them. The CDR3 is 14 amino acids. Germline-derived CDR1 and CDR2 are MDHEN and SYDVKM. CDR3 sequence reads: CASRTGTLGYGYTF. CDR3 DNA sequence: TGTGCCAGCAGAACCGGGACCCTTGGCTATGGCTACACCTTC.

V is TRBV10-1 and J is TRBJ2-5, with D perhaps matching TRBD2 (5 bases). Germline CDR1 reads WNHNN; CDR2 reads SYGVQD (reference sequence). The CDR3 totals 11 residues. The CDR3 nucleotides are TGCGCTGAGGAAGCGGAAGAGACCCAGTACTTC. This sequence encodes CAEEAEETQYF.

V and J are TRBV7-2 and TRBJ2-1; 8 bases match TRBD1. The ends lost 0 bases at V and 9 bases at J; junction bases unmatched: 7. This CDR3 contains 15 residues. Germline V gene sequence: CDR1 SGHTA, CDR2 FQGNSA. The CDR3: CASSLAQDRGTEQFF. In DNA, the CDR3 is TGTGCCAGCAGCTTAGCTCAAGACAGGGGCACTGAGCAGTTCTTC.

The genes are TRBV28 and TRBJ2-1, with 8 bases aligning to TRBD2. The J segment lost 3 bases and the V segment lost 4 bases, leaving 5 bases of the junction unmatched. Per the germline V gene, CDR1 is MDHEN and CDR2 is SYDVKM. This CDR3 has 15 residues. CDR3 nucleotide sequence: TGTGCCAGCAGTTCAGGCGGGAGGAACTACAATGAGCAGTTCTTC. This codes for CASSSGGRNYNEQFF.

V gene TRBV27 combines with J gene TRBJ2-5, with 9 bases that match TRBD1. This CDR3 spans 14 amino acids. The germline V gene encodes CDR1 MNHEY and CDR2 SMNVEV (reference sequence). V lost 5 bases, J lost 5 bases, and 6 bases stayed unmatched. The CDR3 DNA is TGTGCCAGCAGTCCCGGGACAGGGTGGGAGACCCAGTACTTC. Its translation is CASSPGTGWETQYF.

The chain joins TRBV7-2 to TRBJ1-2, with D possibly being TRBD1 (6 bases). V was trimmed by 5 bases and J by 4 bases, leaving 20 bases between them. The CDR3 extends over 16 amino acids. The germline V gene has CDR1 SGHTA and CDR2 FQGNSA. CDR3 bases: TGTGCCAGCAGCCTTCGACAGGCCCAAACTAGCTATGGCTACACCTTC. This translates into CASSLRQAQTSYGYTF.

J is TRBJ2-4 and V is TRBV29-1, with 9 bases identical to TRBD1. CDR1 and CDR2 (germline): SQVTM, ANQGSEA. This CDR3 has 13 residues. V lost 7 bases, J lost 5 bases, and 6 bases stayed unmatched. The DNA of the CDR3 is TGCAGCGGAGGACAGGGGCCCCAAAACATTCAGTACTTC. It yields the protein CSGGQGPQNIQYF.

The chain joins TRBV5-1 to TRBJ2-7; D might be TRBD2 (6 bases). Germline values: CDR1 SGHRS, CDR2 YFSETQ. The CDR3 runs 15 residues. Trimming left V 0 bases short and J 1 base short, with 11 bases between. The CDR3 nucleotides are TGCGCCAGCAGCTTGGTGTCTAGCGAGTCCTACGAGCAGTACTTC. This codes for CASSLVSSESYEQYF.